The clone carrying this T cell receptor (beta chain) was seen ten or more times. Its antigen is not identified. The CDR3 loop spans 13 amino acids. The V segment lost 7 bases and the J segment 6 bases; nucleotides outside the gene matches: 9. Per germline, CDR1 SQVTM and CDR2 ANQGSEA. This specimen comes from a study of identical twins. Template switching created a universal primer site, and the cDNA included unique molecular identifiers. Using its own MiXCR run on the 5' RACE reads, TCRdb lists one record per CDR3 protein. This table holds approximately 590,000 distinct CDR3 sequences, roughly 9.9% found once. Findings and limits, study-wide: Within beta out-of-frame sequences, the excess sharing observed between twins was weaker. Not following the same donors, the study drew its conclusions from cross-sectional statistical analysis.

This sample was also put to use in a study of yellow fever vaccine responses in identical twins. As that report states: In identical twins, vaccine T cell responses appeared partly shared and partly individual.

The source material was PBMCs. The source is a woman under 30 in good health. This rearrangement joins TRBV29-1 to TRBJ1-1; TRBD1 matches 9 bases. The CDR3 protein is CSGNRGQPAEAFF. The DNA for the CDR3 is TGCAGCGGGAACAGGGGGCAACCCGCTGAAGCTTTCTTT. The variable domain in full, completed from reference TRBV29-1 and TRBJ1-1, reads SAVISQKPSRDICQRGTSLTIQCQVDSQVTMMFWYRQQPGQSLTLIATANQGSEATYESGFVIDKFPISRPNLTFSTLTVSNMSPEDSSIYLCSGNRGQPAEAFFGQGTRLTVV.